Listed here are 15 T cell receptor beta chains from one sample, sequenced in a study of PD-1 blockade in classical Hodgkin lymphoma. Method: immunoSEQ multiplex PCR; TCRdb's copy keeps in-frame clones and lacks some. The sample lists 20,000 to 25,000 clones; around four fifths were seen once. Each of the patients experienced relapse following autologous stem cell transplantation, and their brentuximab vedotin exposure differed. Material: peripheral blood mononuclear cells (PBMCs), obtained before the second cycle of nivolumab. Every receptor here comes from a human donor with classical Hodgkin lymphoma.

The rearrangement joins TRBV7-6 to TRBJ1-6; D is perhaps TRBD1 (5 bases). This CDR3 spans 17 amino acids. The V gene's germline CDR1 is SGHVS and CDR2 FNYEAQ. Deletions cut 4 bases from V and 7 bases from J, with 20 bases between. CDR3 region: CASSSSGGGGKNSPLHF. The CDR3 nucleotides read TGTGCCAGCAGCTCCAGTGGGGGAGGCGGAAAAAATTCACCCCTCCACTTT.

The chain employs TRBV7-2 and TRBJ1-2; 7 bases are shared with TRBD1. The CDR3 is 17 residues long. Germline V CDR1 and CDR2: SGHTA, FQGNSA. The ends lost 5 bases at V and 0 bases at J; junction bases unmatched: 12. CDR3 DNA sequence: TGTGCCAGCAGCCGCCACCTTAGGGGACAGACTAACTATGGCTACACCTTC. Translated: CASSRHLRGQTNYGYTF.

The V call is TRBV4-3, the J call TRBJ1-2; 12 bases are a match to TRBD1. The V segment lost 0 bases and the J segment 8 bases; nucleotides outside the gene matches: 7. CDR3 size: 16 residues. Germline values: CDR1 LGHNA, CDR2 YSLEER. The CDR3 spells CASSQDGGQGARGYTF. The CDR3 DNA sequence: TGCGCCAGCAGCCAAGATGGGGGACAGGGGGCACGAGGCTACACCTTC.

This clone was observed a few times. This rearrangement joins TRBV7-2 to TRBJ1-1; 7 positions match TRBD1. Germline-derived CDR1 and CDR2 are SGHTA and FQGNSA. This CDR3 region has 14 residues. With 5 bases clipped from V and 5 bases from J, the junction kept 8 bases outside the gene matches. The CDR3 sequence: CASSDRQGRTEAFF. CDR3 nucleotide sequence: TGTGCCAGCAGCGATCGACAGGGAAGGACTGAAGCTTTCTTT.

The rearrangement uses TRBV23-1 and TRBJ2-2; no reliable D call. TRBV23-1 is an ORF for which the function is uncertain. The CDR3 is 12 residues long. Between the trimmed V and J ends, which lost 0 bases and 5 bases, there was a span of 1 base. In DNA, the CDR3 is TGCGCCAGCAGTCAATCGACCGGGGAGCTGTTTTTT. Amino acid sequence: CASSQSTGELFF.

J is TRBJ1-1 and V is TRBV25-1, with 9 bases lining up with TRBD1. Germline V gene sequence: CDR1 MGHDK, CDR2 SYGVNS. The CDR3 is 13 residues long. After removal of 6 bases from V and 6 bases from J, the junction contained 5 bases not matched to a gene. In DNA form, the CDR3 reads TGTGCCAGCAGAACAGGGGGCTGGCCTGAAGCTTTCTTT. Translated, it gives CASRTGGWPEAFF. The full variable domain, its missing parts supplied by reference TRBV25-1 and TRBJ1-1, is EADIYQTPRYLVIGTGKKITLECSQTMGHDKMYWYQQDPGMELHLIHYSYGVNSTEKGDLSSESTVSRIRTEHFPLTLESARPSHTSQYLCASRTGGWPEAFFGQGTRLTVV.

The chain employs TRBV7-8 and TRBJ1-5, with D hard to call. V lost 4 bases to trimming and J lost 9 bases, with 13 bases between them. In germline, CDR1 is SGHVS, CDR2 FQNEAQ. CDR3 length: 13 amino acids. The CDR3 sequence: CASSSELTRPQHF. The CDR3 DNA sequence: TGTGCCAGCAGCTCAGAATTGACGCGGCCCCAGCATTTT.

This chain links TRBV4-3 with TRBJ2-3; 8 bases line up with TRBD2. The CDR3 totals 15 residues. CDR1 is LGHNA and CDR2 is YSLEER in the germline V gene. V gave up 0 bases and J gave up 2 bases; unmatched junction bases: 1. CDR3 coding DNA: TGCGCCAGCAGCCAAGAGGGACTAGTCACAGATACGCAGTATTTT. It encodes CASSQEGLVTDTQYF.

J is TRBJ2-5 and V is TRBV11-3; D perhaps matches TRBD1 (6 bases). The CDR3 contains 15 residues. Trimming shortened V by 1 base and J by 0 bases, and 9 bases separated the two germline ends. Germline V gene lookup returns CDR1 SGHNT and CDR2 YENEEA. This CDR3 reads CASSLGGTNQETQYF. In DNA, the CDR3 is TGTGCCAGCAGCTTAGGTGGGACAAACCAAGAGACCCAGTACTTC. Drawing the rest from reference TRBV11-3 and TRBJ2-5, the complete variable domain is EAGVVQSPRYKIIEKKQPVAFWCNPISGHNTLYWYLQNLGQGPELLIRYENEEAVDDSQLPKDRFSAERLKGVDSTLKIQPAELGDSAVYLCASSLGGTNQETQYFGPGTRLLVL.

For this clone: Other DNA sequences of this sample code for an identical CDR3. The J gene is TRBJ2-7, the V gene TRBV25-1; TRBD1 agrees at 12 bases. The ends lost 8 bases at V and 5 bases at J; junction bases unmatched: 7. The CDR3 spans 14 residues. Per the germline V gene, CDR1 is MGHDK and CDR2 is SYGVNS. The CDR3 nucleotides read TGTGCCAGCGGTCTCGGGACAGGGGGCGACGAGCAGTACTTC. Translating gives CASGLGTGGDEQYF.

The CDR3 DNA is TGTGCCAGCAAAAGGGAACGCTTCCCCTACGAGCAGTACTTC. Its protein product is CASKRERFPYEQYF. V is TRBV6-1 and J is TRBJ2-7; D unclear. The germline V gene has CDR1 MNHNS and CDR2 SASEGT. Trimming took 7 bases from V and 2 from J, leaving 15 bases between them. The CDR3 sequence is 14 residues long.

The V and J genes are TRBV2 and TRBJ2-2, with TRBD2 matching 8 bases. The CDR3 is 15 amino acids. V shed 4 bases and J 7 bases; nucleotides not matched to a gene: 8. Germline V gives CDR1 SNHLY, CDR2 FYNNEI. In nucleotides, the CDR3 is TGTGCCAGCAGTGTGGGGGAGCGGGGGAGCGGGGAGCTGTTTTTT. Its protein product is CASSVGERGSGELFF.

V is TRBV6-6 and J is TRBJ1-2; D is perhaps TRBD1 (6 bases). Germline V gives CDR1 MNHNY, CDR2 SVGAGI (reference sequence). This CDR3 region has 15 residues. The ends were cut back, 7 bases at V and 4 bases at J, with 19 bases in the middle. The CDR3 nucleotides are TGTGCCAGCACTTCGGGTAACAGGGTCAGCTATGGCTACACCTTC. Protein: CASTSGNRVSYGYTF.

The J gene is TRBJ2-6, the V gene TRBV28; the D is unclear. The germline V and J ends were trimmed by 3 bases and 3 bases, with 3 bases remaining between them. CDR3 length: 13 amino acids. Per germline, CDR1 MDHEN and CDR2 SYDVKM. This chain's CDR3 is CASSFGGANVLTF. The CDR3 DNA sequence: TGTGCCAGCAGTTTCGGTGGGGCCAACGTCCTGACTTTC. Using reference TRBV28 and TRBJ2-6 for the parts outside the CDR3, the full variable domain is DVKVTQSSRYLVKRTGEKVFLECVQDMDHENMFWYRQDPGLGLRLIYFSYDVKMKEKGDIPEGYSVSREKKERFSLILESASTNQTSMYLCASSFGGANVLTFGAGSRLTVL.

By frequency in the sample, this clone is hyperexpanded. This sample includes further DNA sequences coding for the same CDR3. The chain combines TRBV7-3 with TRBJ2-2, with a possible D match to TRBD1 (6 bases). Germline V gives CDR1 SGHTA, CDR2 FQGTGA. This CDR3 is 14 amino acids long. V was pared by 3 bases and J by 3 bases, with 8 bases between. The CDR3 DNA reads as TGTGCCAGCAGCTTGGACAGCTACACCGGGGAGCTGTTTTTT. Amino acids: CASSLDSYTGELFF.